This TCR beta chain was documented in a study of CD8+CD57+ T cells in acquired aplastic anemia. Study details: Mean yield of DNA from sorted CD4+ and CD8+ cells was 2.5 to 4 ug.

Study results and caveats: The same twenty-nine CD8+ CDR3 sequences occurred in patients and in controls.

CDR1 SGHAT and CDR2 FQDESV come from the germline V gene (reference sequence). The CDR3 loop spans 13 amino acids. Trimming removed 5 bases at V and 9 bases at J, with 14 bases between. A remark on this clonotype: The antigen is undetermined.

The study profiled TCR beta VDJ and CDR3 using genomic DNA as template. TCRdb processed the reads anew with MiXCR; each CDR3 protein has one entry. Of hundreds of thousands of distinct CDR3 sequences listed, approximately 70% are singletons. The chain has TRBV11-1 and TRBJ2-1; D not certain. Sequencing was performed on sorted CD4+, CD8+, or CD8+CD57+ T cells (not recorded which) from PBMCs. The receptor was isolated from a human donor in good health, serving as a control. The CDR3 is CASSRFWQSEQFF. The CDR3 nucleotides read TGTGCCAGCAGCAGGTTCTGGCAAAGTGAGCAGTTCTTC.